These 10 T cell receptor beta chains originate from one sample sequenced in a study of cytomegalovirus exposure and HLA in healthy donors. PCR was performed using 60 Vbeta and 13 Jbeta primers. Profiling relied on immunoSEQ multiplex PCR, and the TCRdb table lists in-frame clones only, not all of them. The table lists some 200,000 clones, around 80% of them singletons. The sample consisted of PBMCs. Source of these receptors: a woman aged 55-69 years in good health and CMV-seropositive.

V is TRBV21-1 and J is TRBJ1-2. TRBV21-1 is marked as a pseudogene. The CDR3 extends over 18 amino acids. The DNA for the CDR3 is TGTGCCAGCAGCGAAGCAGAGTTTCATAGCCTTATTCGCTATGGCTACACCTTC. Translating it yields CASSEAEFHSLIRYGYTF.

V gene TRBV28 combines with J gene TRBJ1-2, with 11 bases matching TRBD1. Trimming took 5 bases from V and 7 from J; bases not matched to a gene: 6. Germline V gene lookup returns CDR1 MDHEN and CDR2 SYDVKM. The CDR3 has 14 amino acids. CDR3 nucleotide sequence: TGTGCCAGCAGTCCGATAGGGACAGGGGGTGGCTACACCTTC. Its translation: CASSPIGTGGGYTF.

The rearrangement uses TRBV11-2 and TRBJ1-1; no clear D gene. CDR1 is SGHAT, CDR2 FQNNGV, per germline. Trimming pared 2 bases from V and 5 bases from J, leaving 15 bases between. There are 15 residues in the CDR3. CDR3 residues: CASSLFVSQRTEAFF. CDR3 sequence (DNA): TGTGCCAGCAGCTTATTTGTGAGTCAGCGAACTGAAGCTTTCTTT.

This clone was detected only a few times. The genes are TRBV2 and TRBJ2-5; D is unresolved. With 3 bases removed from V and 2 bases from J, the gap between germline ends came to 7 bases. CDR3 length: 13 amino acids. Germline CDR1 SNHLY, CDR2 FYNNEI. CDR3 sequence: CASSDRNQETQYF. CDR3 nucleotides: TGTGCCAGCAGTGACAGGAATCAAGAGACCCAGTACTTC.

This clone was counted a few times. The V gene is TRBV30, the J gene TRBJ1-1; no clear D gene. Germline assignment: CDR1 GTSNPN and CDR2 SVGIG (reference sequence). The CDR3 spans 13 residues. Trimming removed 0 bases at V and 11 bases at J, with 16 bases between. The CDR3 protein is CAWSVREGREAFF. The CDR3 DNA is TGTGCCTGGAGTGTACGGGAAGGTCGGGAGGCTTTCTTT.

As for this clone: This sample also contains other DNA sequences that code for the same CDR3. CDR3 amino acids: CSVVRDIGSTDTQYF. The CDR3 nucleotides read TGCAGCGTTGTTCGGGACATCGGGAGCACAGATACGCAGTATTTT. The rearrangement joins TRBV29-1 to TRBJ2-3, with D possibly TRBD1 on 6 matching bases. Germline V gene lookup returns CDR1 SQVTM and CDR2 ANQGSEA. The CDR3 contains 15 residues. Trimming shortened V by 4 bases and J by 0 bases, and 14 bases separated the two germline ends.

Details on this clone: The identical CDR3 is also encoded by other nucleotide sequences in the sample. The chain links TRBV18 to TRBJ1-1, with 8 bases identical to TRBD1. The V and J ends lost 6 bases and 0 bases, in that order; junction bases with no gene match: 3. Germline lookup yields CDR1 KGHSH and CDR2 LQKENI. The CDR3 loop spans 14 amino acids. CDR3 nucleotide sequence: TGTGCCAGCTCCGGACAGGGTTTGAACACTGAAGCTTTCTTT. It translates to CASSGQGLNTEAFF.

The chain is built from TRBV6-7 and TRBJ2-3; 7 bases align to TRBD2. TRBV6-7 has ORF status, its function being uncertain. This CDR3 comprises 16 residues. With V trimmed by 2 bases and J by 4 bases, 9 bases remained unmatched. The CDR3 DNA reads as TGTGCCAGCAGTTACCCTCTAGCGGAAAGTCCAGATACGCAGTATTTT. Translation: CASSYPLAESPDTQYF.

The chain joins TRBV21-1 to TRBJ2-7; the table's D call, TRBD2, was not checked against the DNA. TRBV21-1 is a listed pseudogene. This CDR3 spans 15 amino acids. Written as DNA, the CDR3 is TGTGCCAGCAGCAAACCCCGGACTAGCCCAGACGAGCAGTACTTC. Translation: CASSKPRTSPDEQYF.

This chain uses TRBV5-1 with TRBJ2-6, with D maybe TRBD1 (5 bases). Germline V CDR1 and CDR2: SGHRS, YFSETQ. V shed 2 bases and J shed 3 bases, with 9 bases lying between them. CDR3 length equals 15 residues. The CDR3 coding sequence is TGCGCCAGCAGCTTACAGGTTGATGGGGCCAACGTCCTGACTTTC. Its translation: CASSLQVDGANVLTF. Filled out from reference TRBV5-1 and TRBJ2-6, the complete variable domain reads KAGVTQTPRYLIKTRGQQVTLSCSPISGHRSVSWYQQTPGQGLQFLFEYFSETQRNKGNFPGRFSGRQFSNSRSEMNVSTLELGDSALYLCASSLQVDGANVLTFGAGSRLTVL.